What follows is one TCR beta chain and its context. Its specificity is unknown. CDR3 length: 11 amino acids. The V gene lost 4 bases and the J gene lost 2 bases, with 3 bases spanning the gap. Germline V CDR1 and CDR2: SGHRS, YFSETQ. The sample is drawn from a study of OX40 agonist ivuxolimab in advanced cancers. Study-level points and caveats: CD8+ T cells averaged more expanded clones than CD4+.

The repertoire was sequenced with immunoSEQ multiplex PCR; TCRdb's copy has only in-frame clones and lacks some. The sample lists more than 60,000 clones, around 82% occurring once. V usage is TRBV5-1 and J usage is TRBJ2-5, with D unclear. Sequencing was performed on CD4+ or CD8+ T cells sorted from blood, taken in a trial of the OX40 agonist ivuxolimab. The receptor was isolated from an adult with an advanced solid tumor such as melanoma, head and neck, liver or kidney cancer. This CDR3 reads CASSRQETQYF. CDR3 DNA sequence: TGCGCCAGCAGCAGGCAAGAGACCCAGTACTTC.